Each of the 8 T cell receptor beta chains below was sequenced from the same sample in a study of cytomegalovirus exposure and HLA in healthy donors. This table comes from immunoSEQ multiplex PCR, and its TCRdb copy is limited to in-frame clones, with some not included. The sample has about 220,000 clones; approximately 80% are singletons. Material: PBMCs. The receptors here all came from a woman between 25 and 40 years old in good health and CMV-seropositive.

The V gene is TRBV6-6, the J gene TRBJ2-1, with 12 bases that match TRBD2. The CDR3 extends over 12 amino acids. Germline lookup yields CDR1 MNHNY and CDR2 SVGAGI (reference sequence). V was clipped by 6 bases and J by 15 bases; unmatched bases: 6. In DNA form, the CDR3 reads TGTGCCAGCAGCCCTAGCGGGAGGGCCGGGTTCTTC. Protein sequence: CASSPSGRAGFF.

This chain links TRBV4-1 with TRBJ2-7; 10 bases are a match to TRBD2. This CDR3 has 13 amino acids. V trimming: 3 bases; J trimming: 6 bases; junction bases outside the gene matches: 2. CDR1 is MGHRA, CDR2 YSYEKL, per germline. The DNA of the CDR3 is TGCGCCAGCAGCCAGGGACTAGCGAGCGAGCAGTACTTC. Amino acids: CASSQGLASEQYF.

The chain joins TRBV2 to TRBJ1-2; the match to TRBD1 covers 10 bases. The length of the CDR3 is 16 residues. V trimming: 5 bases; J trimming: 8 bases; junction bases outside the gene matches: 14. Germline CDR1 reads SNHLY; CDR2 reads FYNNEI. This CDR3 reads CASSSLSRQGAGGYTF. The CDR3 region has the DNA TGTGCCAGCAGTTCGTTGTCTCGACAGGGGGCAGGGGGCTACACCTTC.

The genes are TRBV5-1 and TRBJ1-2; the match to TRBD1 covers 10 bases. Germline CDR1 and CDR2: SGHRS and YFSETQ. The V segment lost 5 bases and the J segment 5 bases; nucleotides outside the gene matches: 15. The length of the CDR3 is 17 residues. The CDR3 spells CASSSRTGGTLGYGYTF. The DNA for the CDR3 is TGCGCCAGCAGTTCACGGACAGGGGGAACCCTGGGTTATGGCTACACCTTC.

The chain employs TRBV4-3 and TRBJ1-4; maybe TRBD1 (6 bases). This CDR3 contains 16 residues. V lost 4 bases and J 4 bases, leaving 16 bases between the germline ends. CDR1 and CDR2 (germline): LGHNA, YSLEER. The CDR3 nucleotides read TGCGCCAGCAGCCCCAGACGGGCAGGGGTTAATGAAAAACTGTTTTTT. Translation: CASSPRRAGVNEKLFF.

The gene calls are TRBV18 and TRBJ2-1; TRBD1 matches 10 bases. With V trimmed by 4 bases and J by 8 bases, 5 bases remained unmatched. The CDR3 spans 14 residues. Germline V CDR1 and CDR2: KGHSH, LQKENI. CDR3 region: CASSLRDRGYEQFF. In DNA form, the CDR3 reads TGTGCCAGCTCACTCCGGGACAGGGGCTATGAGCAGTTCTTC.

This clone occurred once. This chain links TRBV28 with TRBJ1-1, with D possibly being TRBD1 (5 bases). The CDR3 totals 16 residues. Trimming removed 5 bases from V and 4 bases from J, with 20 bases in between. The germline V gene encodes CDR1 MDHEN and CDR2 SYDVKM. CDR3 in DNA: TGTGCCAGCAGTCCTAGCCAGGGATTTAGACTCACTGAAGCTTTCTTT. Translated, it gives CASSPSQGFRLTEAFF.

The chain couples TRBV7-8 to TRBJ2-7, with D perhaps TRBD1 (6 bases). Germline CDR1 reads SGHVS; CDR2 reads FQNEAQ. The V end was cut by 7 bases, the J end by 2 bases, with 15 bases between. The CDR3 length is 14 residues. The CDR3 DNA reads TGTGCCAGCACTCTGGGACATCTGACCTACGAGCAGTACTTC. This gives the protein CASTLGHLTYEQYF.